This record covers a single TCR beta chain. The source of the sample is a study of blood T cell repertoires in COVID-19. Background on the study: Italy, Spain and the United States were the sources of the convalescent and acute COVID-19 samples.

TCRdb's table, derived via immunoSEQ multiplex PCR, lists solely in-frame clones and lacks some. The sample has some 320,000 clones; 75% to 90% are singletons. From germline, CDR1 is SNHLY and CDR2 FYNNEI. The CDR3 totals 14 residues. With 7 bases removed from V and 4 bases from J, the gap between germline ends came to 17 bases. The cohort comprised adults aged about 18 to 100 years residing in 24 US areas. Participants were placed into cohorts based on the clinical history they reported. The V call is TRBV2, the J call TRBJ2-7, with D tentatively TRBD2 (6 bases). The clonotype was recovered from a woman in her twenties or thirties who had been exposed to COVID-19. The sequenced material came from PBMCs or T cells enriched from blood (not recorded which). CDR3 in DNA: TGTGCCAGCATCCCGGGACTCAATATTTACGAGCAGTACTTC. This codes for CASIPGLNIYEQYF.